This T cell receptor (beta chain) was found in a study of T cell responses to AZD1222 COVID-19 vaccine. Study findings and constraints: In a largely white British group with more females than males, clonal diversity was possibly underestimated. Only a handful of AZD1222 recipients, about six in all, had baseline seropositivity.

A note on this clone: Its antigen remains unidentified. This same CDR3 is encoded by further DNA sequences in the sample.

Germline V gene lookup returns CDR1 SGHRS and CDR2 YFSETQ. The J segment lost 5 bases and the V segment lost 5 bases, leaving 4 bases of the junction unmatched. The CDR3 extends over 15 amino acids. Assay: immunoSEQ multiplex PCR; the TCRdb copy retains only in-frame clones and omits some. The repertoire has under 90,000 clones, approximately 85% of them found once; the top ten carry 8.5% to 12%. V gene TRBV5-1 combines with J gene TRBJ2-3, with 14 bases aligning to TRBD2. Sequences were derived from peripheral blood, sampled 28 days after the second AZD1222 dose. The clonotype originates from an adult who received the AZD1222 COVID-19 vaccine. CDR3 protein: CASSRLAGGGDTQYF. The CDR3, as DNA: TGCGCCAGCAGTCGACTAGCGGGGGGGGGAGATACGCAGTATTTT.